The 22 T cell receptor beta chains given below trace back to one sample, sequenced in a study of T cells in Graves' hyperthyroidism and ophthalmopathy. Template material for amplifying TCR beta CDR3 regions consisted of RNA transcripts. Carried out on the TCR CDR3, a first-round RT-PCR used the HTBI primer set. From the multiplex PCR reads, TCRdb called clonotypes with MiXCR, one entry per CDR3 protein. The repertoire holds around 450,000 distinct CDR3 sequences, approximately 14% seen once, with 5.3% in the top ten. The material sequenced was blood. The origin of the receptors is a woman younger than 30 with Graves' hyperthyroidism.

This clonotype appeared a few times. The J gene is TRBJ2-4, the V gene TRBV2, with 9 bases lining up with TRBD2. CDR1 is SNHLY, CDR2 FYNNEI, per germline. The CDR3 sequence is 12 residues long. V lost 3 bases, J lost 13 bases, and 4 bases stayed unmatched. The CDR3 sequence: CASSDRLAGQYF. The CDR3 DNA reads TGTGCCAGCAGTGATCGGCTAGCGGGACAGTACTTC.

In this sample, this clonotype turned up a few times. The V and J genes are TRBV5-4 and TRBJ2-3; D call uncertain. V lost 0 bases and J 4 bases, leaving 15 bases between the germline ends. The CDR3 totals 16 residues. CDR1 is SGHNT and CDR2 is YYREEE in the germline V gene (reference sequence). The DNA for the CDR3 is TGTGCCAGCAGCTTGGTTTCTCGCAGCCAGCCAGATACGCAGTATTTT. Protein: CASSLVSRSQPDTQYF.

The rearrangement joins TRBV20-1 to TRBJ2-5, with 11 bases lining up with TRBD2. From germline, CDR1 is DFQATT and CDR2 SNEGSKA (reference sequence). This CDR3 region has 15 residues. V gave up 2 bases and J gave up 3 bases; unmatched junction bases: 5. The CDR3 bases are TGCAGTGCTAGATTCGGGACTAGCGGAAAAGAGACCCAGTACTTC. Translated, it gives CSARFGTSGKETQYF.

This clonotype was seen repeatedly, ten times or more. V gene TRBV7-8 combines with J gene TRBJ2-2; D remains unclear. Germline V CDR1 and CDR2: SGHVS, FQNEAQ. The CDR3 loop spans 13 amino acids. V lost 2 bases and J 5 bases, leaving 6 bases between the germline ends. The CDR3 is CASSLIGTGELFF. In DNA form, the CDR3 reads TGTGCCAGCAGCTTAATTGGGACCGGGGAGCTGTTTTTT.

This clonotype was observed a few times. The J gene is TRBJ2-7, the V gene TRBV7-9; TRBD2 agrees at 9 bases. The CDR3 contains 16 residues. Germline V gene data show CDR1 as SEHNR and CDR2 as FQNEAQ (reference sequence). V gave up 2 bases and J gave up 5 bases; unmatched junction bases: 10. Written as DNA, the CDR3 is TGTGCCAGCAGCTTATATCTAGCGGGAACCGGCAACGAGCAGTACTTC. Translated, it gives CASSLYLAGTGNEQYF.

In its sample, this clonotype was seen many times. This rearrangement joins TRBV20-1 to TRBJ2-7; 12 nucleotides match TRBD2. CDR1 DFQATT and CDR2 SNEGSKA come from the germline V gene (reference sequence). The CDR3 covers 16 residues. Germline trimming cut 2 bases from V and 0 bases from J; bases unmatched to any gene: 5. The CDR3 reads CSARRTSGISSYEQYF. CDR3 nucleotide sequence: TGCAGTGCTAGAAGGACTAGCGGGATTAGCTCCTACGAGCAGTACTTC.

This clonotype was seen only once. The rearrangement joins TRBV10-2 to TRBJ1-3, with D perhaps TRBD1 (6 bases). V lost 4 bases and J lost 0, with 13 bases in between. The germline V gene has CDR1 WSHSY and CDR2 SAAADI. This CDR3 is 16 amino acids long. The CDR3 DNA sequence: TGCGCCAGCAGTGGTCCGGACAGACGCTCTGGAAACACCATATATTTT. As protein: CASSGPDRRSGNTIYF.

The chain combines TRBV28 with TRBJ2-1, with TRBD2 matching 16 bases. The CDR3 has 18 amino acids. The J segment lost 2 bases and the V segment lost 3 bases, leaving 4 bases of the junction unmatched. The germline CDR1 and CDR2 sequences are MDHEN and SYDVKM. Here the CDR3 reads CASSFPGLAGGPYNEQFF. The DNA of the CDR3 is TGTGCCAGCAGTTTCCCGGGACTAGCGGGAGGGCCCTACAATGAGCAGTTCTTC.

This clonotype showed up just a few times. The chain links TRBV29-1 to TRBJ2-2, with D hard to call. Germline V gene lookup returns CDR1 SQVTM and CDR2 ANQGSEA. This CDR3 contains 15 residues. Deletions cut 2 bases from V and 4 bases from J, with 14 bases between. CDR3 sequence (DNA): TGCAGCGTTGAAACGTCGGGCAAAACCACCGGGGAGCTGTTTTTT. This encodes CSVETSGKTTGELFF.

A few counts support this clonotype. The rearrangement uses TRBV5-1 and TRBJ1-3, with D tentatively TRBD1 (5 bases). Per germline, CDR1 SGHRS and CDR2 YFSETQ. With 4 bases removed from V and 2 bases from J, the gap between germline ends came to 19 bases. This CDR3 has 17 residues. CDR3 sequence: CASSIGDGMTPGNTIYF. The CDR3 DNA reads TGCGCCAGCAGCATAGGGGACGGAATGACCCCTGGAAACACCATATATTTT.

This clonotype was found many times. The chain employs TRBV20-1 and TRBJ2-5, with 8 bases matching TRBD1. V gave up 4 bases and J gave up 5 bases; unmatched junction bases: 3. There are 12 residues in the CDR3. Germline V gene sequence: CDR1 DFQATT, CDR2 SNEGSKA (reference sequence). CDR3 bases: TGCAGTGCTAAGCAGGGGGCGGAGACCCAGTACTTC. It codes for CSAKQGAETQYF.

In its sample, this clonotype was seen a few times. This rearrangement joins TRBV15 to TRBJ1-4, with 8 bases lining up with TRBD1. The CDR3 has 15 amino acids. The germline V gene has CDR1 LNHNV and CDR2 YYDKDF (reference sequence). J was trimmed by 8 bases and V by 3 bases; bases with no gene match: 8. In DNA form, the CDR3 reads TGTGCCACCAGCAGCAGACAGGGGTTGGGAGAAAAACTGTTTTTT. This translates into CATSSRQGLGEKLFF.

This clonotype was detected a few times. This sequence joins TRBV14 and TRBJ2-1, with D tentatively TRBD2 (6 bases). The CDR3 loop spans 13 amino acids. Per germline, CDR1 SGHDN and CDR2 FVKESK. Trimming took 2 bases from V and 6 from J, leaving 8 bases between them. The CDR3 DNA sequence: TGTGCCAGCAGCCAACAGGAGGGCAATGAGCAGTTCTTC. Its protein is CASSQQEGNEQFF.

This clonotype has ten or more counts. The gene calls are TRBV12-3 or TRBV12-4 and TRBJ1-1; a weak D match, TRBD1 (5 bases). Trimming cost V 3 bases and J 1 base, with 12 bases left between them. CDR3 length: 15 residues. The CDR3 here is CASSLLSGTNTEAFF. For the CDR3, the DNA is TGTGCCAGCAGTTTGCTGTCCGGGACGAACACTGAAGCTTTCTTT.

This clonotype showed up many times. V usage is TRBV5-1 and J usage is TRBJ2-5; D not certain. Trimming cost V 4 bases and J 2 bases, with 15 bases left between them. This CDR3 comprises 15 residues. Germline CDR1 is SGHRS and CDR2 is YFSETQ. The CDR3 nucleotides read TGCGCCAGCAGCGCTTACCCCGGTGTTCAAGAGACCCAGTACTTC. As protein: CASSAYPGVQETQYF.

The chain employs TRBV2 and TRBJ2-1, with 12 nucleotides matching TRBD2. CDR3 size: 14 residues. From germline, CDR1 is SNHLY and CDR2 FYNNEI. The trim removed 5 bases at V and 8 bases at J, leaving 4 bases unmatched. The CDR3 nucleotides are TGTGCCAGCAGTTGGACTAGCGGGATCGATGAGCAGTTCTTC. Protein: CASSWTSGIDEQFF.

The rearrangement joins TRBV20-1 to TRBJ1-3; tentative D call: TRBD1 (5 bases). The CDR3 has 14 residues. V was clipped by 3 bases and J by 2 bases, with 11 bases between them. Germline V lookup: CDR1 DFQATT, CDR2 SNEGSKA (reference sequence). CDR3: CSASRDATGNTIYF. CDR3 bases: TGCAGTGCTAGCAGGGACGCTACTGGAAACACCATATATTTT.

Ten or more counts support this clonotype. The chain is built from TRBV3-1 and TRBJ1-1; possibly TRBD1 for D (6 bases). Between the trimmed V and J ends, which lost 0 bases and 6 bases, there was a span of 17 bases. The CDR3 loop spans 16 amino acids. Germline loops: CDR1 LGHDT, CDR2 YNNKEL (reference sequence). CDR3 loop: CASSQDLIRGGAEAFF. Here the CDR3 DNA reads TGTGCCAGCAGCCAAGATCTTATAAGGGGGGGGGCTGAAGCTTTCTTT. The entire variable domain, with the rest obtained from reference TRBV3-1 and TRBJ1-1, is as follows: DTAVSQTPKYLVTQMGNDKSIKCEQNLGHDTMYWYKQDSKKFLKIMFSYNNKELIINETVPNRFSPKSPDKAHLNLHINSLELGDSAVYFCASSQDLIRGGAEAFFGQGTRLTVV.

In this sample, this clonotype turned up many times. V is TRBV7-2 and J is TRBJ2-3, with D uncertain. The CDR3 covers 13 residues. V was shortened by 5 bases and J by 4 bases, with 10 bases between the two germline ends. Germline V lookup: CDR1 SGHTA, CDR2 FQGNSA. The CDR3 DNA reads as TGTGCCAGCAGCCGGCAGGTTGCAGATACGCAGTATTTT. Residues: CASSRQVADTQYF.

This chain connects TRBV20-1 to TRBJ1-1; no firm D call. The CDR3 spans 13 residues. Germline-derived CDR1 and CDR2 are DFQATT and SNEGSKA (reference sequence). Trimming took 0 bases from V and 1 from J, leaving 6 bases between them. The CDR3 coding sequence is TGCAGTGCTAGAGATAGTCCGAACACTGAAGCTTTCTTT. Protein product: CSARDSPNTEAFF.

This clonotype came up many times. The CDR3 sequence is CASSAGLAVQGTQYF. DNA of the CDR3: TGTGCCAGCAGTGCGGGACTAGCGGTGCAGGGTACGCAGTATTTT. The genes are TRBV27 and TRBJ2-3; TRBD2 matches at 11 bases. Germline CDR1 MNHEY, CDR2 SMNVEV (reference sequence). V lost 5 bases and J lost 8; bases outside the gene matches: 9. The CDR3 contains 15 residues.

This clonotype was seen repeatedly, ten times or more. The chain couples TRBV3-1 to TRBJ1-1; 11 bases fit TRBD1. In germline, CDR1 is LGHDT, CDR2 YNNKEL (reference sequence). CDR3 length: 16 amino acids. J lost 2 bases, V lost 6 bases, and 8 bases had no gene match. The CDR3 spells CASSFGQGAGNTEAFF. The CDR3 nucleotides read TGTGCCAGCAGTTTTGGACAGGGGGCGGGCAACACTGAAGCTTTCTTT.